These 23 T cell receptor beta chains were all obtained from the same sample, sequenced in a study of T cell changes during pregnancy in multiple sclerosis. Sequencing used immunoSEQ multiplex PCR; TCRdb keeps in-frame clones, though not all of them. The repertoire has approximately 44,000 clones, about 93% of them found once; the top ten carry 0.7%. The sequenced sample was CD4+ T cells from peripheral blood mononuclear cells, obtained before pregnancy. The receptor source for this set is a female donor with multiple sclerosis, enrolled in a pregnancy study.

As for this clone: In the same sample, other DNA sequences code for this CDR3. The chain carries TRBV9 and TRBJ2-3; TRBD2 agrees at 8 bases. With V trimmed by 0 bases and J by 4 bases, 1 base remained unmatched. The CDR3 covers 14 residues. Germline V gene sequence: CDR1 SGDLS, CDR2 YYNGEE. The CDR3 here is CASSVAGGPDTQYF. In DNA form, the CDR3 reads TGTGCCAGCAGCGTAGCGGGGGGGCCAGATACGCAGTATTTT.

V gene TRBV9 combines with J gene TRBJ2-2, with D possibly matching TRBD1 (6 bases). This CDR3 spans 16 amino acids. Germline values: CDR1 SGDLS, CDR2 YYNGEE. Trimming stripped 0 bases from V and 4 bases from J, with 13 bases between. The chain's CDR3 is CASSVESTGITGELFF. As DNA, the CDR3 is TGTGCCAGCAGCGTAGAGTCTACAGGGATCACCGGGGAGCTGTTTTTT.

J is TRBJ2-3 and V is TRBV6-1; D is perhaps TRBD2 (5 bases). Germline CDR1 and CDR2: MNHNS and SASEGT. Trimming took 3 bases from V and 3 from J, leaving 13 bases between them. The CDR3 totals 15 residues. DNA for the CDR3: TGTGCCAGCAGTGAGGCTGGCGGGCGTACAGATACGCAGTATTTT. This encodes CASSEAGGRTDTQYF.

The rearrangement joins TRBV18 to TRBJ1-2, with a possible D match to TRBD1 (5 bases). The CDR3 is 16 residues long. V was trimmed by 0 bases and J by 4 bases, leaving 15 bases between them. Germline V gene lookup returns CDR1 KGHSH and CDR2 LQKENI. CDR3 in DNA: TGTGCCAGCTCACCACCGGGTTTTCAGGGATCCTATGGCTACACCTTC. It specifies CASSPPGFQGSYGYTF.

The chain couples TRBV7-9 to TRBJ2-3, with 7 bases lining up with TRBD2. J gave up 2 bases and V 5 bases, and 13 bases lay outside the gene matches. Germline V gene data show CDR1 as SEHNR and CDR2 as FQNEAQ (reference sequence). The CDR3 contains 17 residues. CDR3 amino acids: CASSPAASGGPTDTQYF. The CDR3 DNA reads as TGTGCCAGCAGCCCGGCGGCTAGCGGTGGCCCCACAGATACGCAGTATTTT. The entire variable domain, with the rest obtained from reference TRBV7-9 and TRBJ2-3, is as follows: DTGVSQNPRHKITKRGQNVTFRCDPISEHNRLYWYRQTLGQGPEFLTYFQNEAQLEKSRLLSDRFSAERPKGSFSTLEIQRTEQGDSAMYLCASSPAASGGPTDTQYFGPGTRLTVL.

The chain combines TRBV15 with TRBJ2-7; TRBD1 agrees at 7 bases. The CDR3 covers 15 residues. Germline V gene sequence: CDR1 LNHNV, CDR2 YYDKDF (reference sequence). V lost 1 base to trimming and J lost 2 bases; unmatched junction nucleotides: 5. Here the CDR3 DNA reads TGTGCCACCAGCAGAGGTAGGGACAGCACCTACGAGCAGTACTTC. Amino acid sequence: CATSRGRDSTYEQYF.

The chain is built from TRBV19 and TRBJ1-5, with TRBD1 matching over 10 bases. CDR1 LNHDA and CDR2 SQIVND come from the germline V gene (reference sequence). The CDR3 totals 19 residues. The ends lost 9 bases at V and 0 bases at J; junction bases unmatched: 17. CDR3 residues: CASHSMTGGTTYSNQPQHF. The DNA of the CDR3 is TGTGCCAGCCACTCAATGACAGGGGGCACGACCTATAGCAATCAGCCCCAGCATTTT.

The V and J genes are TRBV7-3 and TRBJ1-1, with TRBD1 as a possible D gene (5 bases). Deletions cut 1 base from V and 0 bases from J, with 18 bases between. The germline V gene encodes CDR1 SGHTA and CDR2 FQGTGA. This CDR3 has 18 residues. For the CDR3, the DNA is TGTGCCAGCAGCTTAAAGGCGAGGGCGGGGGGGATGAACACTGAAGCTTTCTTT. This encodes CASSLKARAGGMNTEAFF.

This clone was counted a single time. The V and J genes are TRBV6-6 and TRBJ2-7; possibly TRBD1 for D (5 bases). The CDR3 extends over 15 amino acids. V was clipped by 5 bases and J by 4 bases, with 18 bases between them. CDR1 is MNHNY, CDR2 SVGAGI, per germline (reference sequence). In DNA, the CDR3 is TGTGCCAGCAGTACTCTAGGCGCAGGGTGGTACGAGCAGTACTTC. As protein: CASSTLGAGWYEQYF.

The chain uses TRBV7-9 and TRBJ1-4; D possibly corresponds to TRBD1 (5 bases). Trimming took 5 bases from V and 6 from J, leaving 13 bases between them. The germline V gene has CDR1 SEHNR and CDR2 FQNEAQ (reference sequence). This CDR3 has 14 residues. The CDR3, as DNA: TGTGCCAGCAGCCCCCGCGGGGGGGATGAAAAACTGTTTTTT. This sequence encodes CASSPRGGDEKLFF.

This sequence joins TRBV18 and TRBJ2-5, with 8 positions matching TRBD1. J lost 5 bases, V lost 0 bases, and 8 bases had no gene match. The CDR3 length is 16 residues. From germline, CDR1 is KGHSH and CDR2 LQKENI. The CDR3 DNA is TGTGCCAGCTCACCACCGGCTCGGACAGGGATGGAGACCCAGTACTTC. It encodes CASSPPARTGMETQYF.

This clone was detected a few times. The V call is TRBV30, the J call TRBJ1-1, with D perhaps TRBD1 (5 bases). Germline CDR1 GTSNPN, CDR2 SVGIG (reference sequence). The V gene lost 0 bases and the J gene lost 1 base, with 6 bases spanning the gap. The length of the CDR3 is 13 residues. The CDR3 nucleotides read TGTGCCTGGAGTGTACAGGCGAACACTGAAGCTTTCTTT. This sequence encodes CAWSVQANTEAFF.

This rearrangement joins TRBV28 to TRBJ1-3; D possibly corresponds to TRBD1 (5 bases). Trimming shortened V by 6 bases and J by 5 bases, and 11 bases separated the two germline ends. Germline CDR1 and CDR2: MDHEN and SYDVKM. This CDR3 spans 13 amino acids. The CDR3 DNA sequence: TGTGCCAGCAGCACCCCAGGGAGAAACACCATATATTTT. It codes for CASSTPGRNTIYF.

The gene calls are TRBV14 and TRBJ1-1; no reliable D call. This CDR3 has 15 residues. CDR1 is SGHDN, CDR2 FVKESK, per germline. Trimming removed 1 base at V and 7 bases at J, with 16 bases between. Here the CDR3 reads CASSQGSGIGSEAFF. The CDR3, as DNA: TGTGCCAGCAGCCAAGGTTCCGGGATTGGTAGTGAAGCTTTCTTT. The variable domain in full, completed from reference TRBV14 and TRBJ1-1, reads EAGVTQFPSHSVIEKGQTVTLRCDPISGHDNLYWYRRVMGKEIKFLLHFVKESKQDESGMPNNRFLAERTGGTYSTLKVQPAELEDSGVYFCASSQGSGIGSEAFFGQGTRLTVV.

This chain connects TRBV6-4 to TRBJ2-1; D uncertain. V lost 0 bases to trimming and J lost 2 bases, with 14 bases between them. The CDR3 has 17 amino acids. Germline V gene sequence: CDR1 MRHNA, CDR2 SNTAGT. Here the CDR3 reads CASSDSWVRRPYNEQFF. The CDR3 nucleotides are TGTGCCAGCAGTGACTCATGGGTCCGCAGGCCCTACAATGAGCAGTTCTTC.

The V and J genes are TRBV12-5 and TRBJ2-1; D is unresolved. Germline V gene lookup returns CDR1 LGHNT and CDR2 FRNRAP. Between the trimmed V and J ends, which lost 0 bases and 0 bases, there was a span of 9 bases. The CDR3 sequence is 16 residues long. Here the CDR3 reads CASGLVSWSSYNEQFF. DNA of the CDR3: TGTGCTAGTGGTTTGGTAAGTTGGAGCTCCTACAATGAGCAGTTCTTC.

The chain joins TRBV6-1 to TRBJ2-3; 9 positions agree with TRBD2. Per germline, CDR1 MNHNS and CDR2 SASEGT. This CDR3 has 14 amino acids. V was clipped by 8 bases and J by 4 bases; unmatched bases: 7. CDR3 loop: CASFSGGVPDTQYF. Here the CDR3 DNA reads TGTGCCAGCTTTAGCGGGGGAGTTCCAGATACGCAGTATTTT.

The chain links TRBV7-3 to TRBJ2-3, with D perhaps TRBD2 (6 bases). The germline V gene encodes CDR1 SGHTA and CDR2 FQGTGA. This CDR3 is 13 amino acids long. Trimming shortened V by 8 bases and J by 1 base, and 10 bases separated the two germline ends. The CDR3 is CASGRWGTDTQYF. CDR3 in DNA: TGTGCCAGCGGGAGGTGGGGCACAGATACGCAGTATTTT. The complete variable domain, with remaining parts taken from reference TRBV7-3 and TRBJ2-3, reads GAGVSQTPSNKVTEKGKYVELRCDPISGHTALYWYRQSLGQGPEFLIYFQGTGAADDSGLPNDRFFAVRPEGSVSTLKIQRTERGDSAVYLCASGRWGTDTQYFGPGTRLTVL.

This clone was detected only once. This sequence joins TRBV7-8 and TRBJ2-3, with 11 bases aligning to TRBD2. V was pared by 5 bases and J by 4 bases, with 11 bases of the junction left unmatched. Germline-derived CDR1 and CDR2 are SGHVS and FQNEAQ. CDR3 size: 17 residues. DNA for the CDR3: TGTGCCAGCAGCCCTCATCTAGGGACTAGCGGTCCAGATACGCAGTATTTT. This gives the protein CASSPHLGTSGPDTQYF.

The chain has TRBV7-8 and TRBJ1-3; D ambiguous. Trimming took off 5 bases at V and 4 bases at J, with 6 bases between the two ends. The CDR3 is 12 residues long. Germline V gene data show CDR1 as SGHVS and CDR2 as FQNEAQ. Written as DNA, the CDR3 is TGTGCCAGCAGCGTGACAGGAAACACCATATATTTT. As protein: CASSVTGNTIYF.

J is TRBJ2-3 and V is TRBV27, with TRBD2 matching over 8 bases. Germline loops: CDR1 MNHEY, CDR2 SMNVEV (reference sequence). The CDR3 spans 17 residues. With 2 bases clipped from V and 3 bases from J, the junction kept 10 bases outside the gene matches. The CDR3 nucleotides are TGTGCCAGCAGTTTAACCCCCCCCGGGAGGGGGACAGATACGCAGTATTTT. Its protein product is CASSLTPPGRGTDTQYF.

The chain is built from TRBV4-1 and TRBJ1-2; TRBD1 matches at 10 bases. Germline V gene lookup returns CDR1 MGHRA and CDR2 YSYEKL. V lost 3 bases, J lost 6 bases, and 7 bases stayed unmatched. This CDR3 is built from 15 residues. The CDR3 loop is CASSHMTGGRDGYTF. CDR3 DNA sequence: TGCGCCAGCAGCCATATGACAGGGGGCAGAGATGGCTACACCTTC.

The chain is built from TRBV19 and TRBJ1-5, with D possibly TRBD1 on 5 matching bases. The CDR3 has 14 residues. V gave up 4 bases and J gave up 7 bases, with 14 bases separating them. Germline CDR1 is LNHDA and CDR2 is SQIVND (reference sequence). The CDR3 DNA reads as TGTGCCAGTAGTACAGGGAATACAGGACAGCCCCAGCATTTT. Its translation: CASSTGNTGQPQHF.